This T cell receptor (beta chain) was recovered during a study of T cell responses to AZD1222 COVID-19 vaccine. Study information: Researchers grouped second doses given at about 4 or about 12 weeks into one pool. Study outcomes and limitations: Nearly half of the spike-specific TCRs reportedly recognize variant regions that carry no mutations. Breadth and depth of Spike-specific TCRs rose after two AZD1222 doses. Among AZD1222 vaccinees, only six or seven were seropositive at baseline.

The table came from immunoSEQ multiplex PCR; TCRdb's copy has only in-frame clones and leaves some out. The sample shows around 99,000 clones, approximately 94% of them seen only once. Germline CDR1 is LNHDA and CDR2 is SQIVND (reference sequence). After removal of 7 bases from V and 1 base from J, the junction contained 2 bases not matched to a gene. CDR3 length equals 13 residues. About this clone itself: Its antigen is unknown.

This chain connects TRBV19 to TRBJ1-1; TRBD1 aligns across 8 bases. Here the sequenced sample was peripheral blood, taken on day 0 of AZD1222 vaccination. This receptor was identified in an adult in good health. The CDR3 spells CASIGTGNTEAFF. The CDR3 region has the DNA TGTGCCAGTATCGGGACAGGGAACACTGAAGCTTTCTTT.